The clone carrying this T cell receptor (beta chain) was observed a handful of times. V lost 4 bases and J lost 7; bases outside the gene matches: 7. This CDR3 has 14 amino acids. Germline CDR1 KGHSY, CDR2 FQNENV. The data were obtained in a study of blood T cell repertoires in COVID-19. Study overall: Sources were T cells, B-cell-depleted T cells, or PBMCs; the material itself was cDNA or gDNA.

Study processing details: For nucleated cells, counts were estimated from reference gene primer amplification. Here immunoSEQ multiplex PCR was the method, and the copy in TCRdb shows in-frame clones only, minus some. From that table come the V and J calls and clone size; the DNA was used to work out D and trimming. Counted here are about 370,000 clones, around 89% occurring once; the ten biggest clones make up less than 1.2%. The origin of this receptor is a man between 18 and 29 years old who had recovered from COVID-19. The sequencing input was PBMCs or T cells enriched from blood (not recorded which). This chain joins TRBV16 and TRBJ1-2; 9 bases fit TRBD1. The DNA for the CDR3 is TGTGCCAGCAGCCCCTCGGGGACAGGGATTGGCTACACCTTC. It is translated as CASSPSGTGIGYTF.